This TCR beta chain came from a study of blood T cell repertoires in COVID-19. The table lists this clone with a count of one. Sequencing was performed with immunoSEQ multiplex PCR; in TCRdb, only in-frame clones are kept and a portion is missing. The repertoire has about 210,000 clones, 84% of them found once; the top ten carry less than 8%. The sequenced material came from peripheral blood. The receptor was derived from a woman aged 50 to 60 with active or convalescent COVID-19.

CDR3 residues: CASSLRRLGGGAFF. CDR3 nucleotide sequence: TGTGCCAGCAGTTTAAGACGGTTGGGCGGGGGAGCTTTCTTT. The gene calls are TRBV28 and TRBJ1-1; a possible D gene is TRBD1 (5 bases). The V and J ends lost 2 bases and 10 bases respectively, with 17 bases between them. Germline V gene sequence: CDR1 MDHEN, CDR2 SYDVKM. The CDR3 extends over 14 amino acids.